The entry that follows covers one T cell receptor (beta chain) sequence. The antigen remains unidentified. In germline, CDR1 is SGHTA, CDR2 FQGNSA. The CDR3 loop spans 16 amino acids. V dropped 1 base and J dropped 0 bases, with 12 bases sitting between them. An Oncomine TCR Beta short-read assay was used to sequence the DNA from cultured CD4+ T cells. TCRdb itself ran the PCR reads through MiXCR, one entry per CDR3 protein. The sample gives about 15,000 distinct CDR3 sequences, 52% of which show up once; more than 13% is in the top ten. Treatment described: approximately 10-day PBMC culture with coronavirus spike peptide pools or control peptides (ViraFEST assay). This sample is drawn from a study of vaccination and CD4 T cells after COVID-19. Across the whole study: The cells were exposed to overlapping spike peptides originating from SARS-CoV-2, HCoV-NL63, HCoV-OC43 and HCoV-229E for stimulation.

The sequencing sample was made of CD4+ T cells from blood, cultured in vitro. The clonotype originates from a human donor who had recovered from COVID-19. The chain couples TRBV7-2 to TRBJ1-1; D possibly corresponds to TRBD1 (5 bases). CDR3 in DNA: TGTGCCAGCAGCTTAGTTAGGGGCAGCCTGAACACTGAAGCTTTCTTT. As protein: CASSLVRGSLNTEAFF.